This note documents a single TCR beta chain sequence. Study processing details: It was from reference gene primer amplification that nucleated cell counts were estimated. The repertoire was sequenced with immunoSEQ multiplex PCR; TCRdb's copy has only in-frame clones and lacks some. V, J and clone size derive from that table, while D and trimming were established from the DNA sequence. Here the sample spans some 250,000 clones, 88% being singletons. Germline lookup yields CDR1 WNHNN and CDR2 SYGVQD (reference sequence). J was trimmed by 8 bases and V by 4 bases; bases with no gene match: 15. The CDR3 is made up of 17 amino acids. This specimen belongs to a study of blood T cell repertoires in COVID-19. Turning to the study itself: Sites across the United States, Italy and Spain contributed samples from acute and convalescent COVID-19. From T cells, B-cell-depleted T cells, or PBMCs came the material, which was cDNA or gDNA.

The sample was peripheral blood. The receptor was isolated from a woman aged 25 to 39 with acute or convalescent COVID-19. The chain has TRBV10-1 and TRBJ2-1, with 9 positions matching TRBD2. This CDR3 reads CASSVLAGGPILDEQFF. For the CDR3, the DNA is TGCGCCAGCAGTGTTCTGGCGGGAGGGCCCATATTAGATGAGCAGTTCTTC.